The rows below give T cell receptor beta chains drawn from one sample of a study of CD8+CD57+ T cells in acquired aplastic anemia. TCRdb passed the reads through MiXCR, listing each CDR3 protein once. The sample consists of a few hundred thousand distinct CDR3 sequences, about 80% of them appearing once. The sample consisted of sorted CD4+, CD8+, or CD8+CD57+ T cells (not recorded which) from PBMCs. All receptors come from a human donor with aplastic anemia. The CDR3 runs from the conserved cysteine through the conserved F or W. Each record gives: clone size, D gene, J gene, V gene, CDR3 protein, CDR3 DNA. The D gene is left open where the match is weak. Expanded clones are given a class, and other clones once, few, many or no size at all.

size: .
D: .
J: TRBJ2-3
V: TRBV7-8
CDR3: CASSSRSNTETYIQYF
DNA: TGTGCCAGCAGCTCCCGTTCGAACACTGAAACTTACATTCAGTATTTT

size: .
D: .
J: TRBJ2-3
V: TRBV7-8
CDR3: CASSFGRDGTALSYF
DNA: TGTGCCAGCAGCTTTGGTCGAGACGGCACAGCTCTTTCCTATTTT

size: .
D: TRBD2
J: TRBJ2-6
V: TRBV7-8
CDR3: CASSLAAAYGANVLTF
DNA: TGTGCCAGCAGCCTAGCGGCAGCCTATGGGGCGAACGTCCTGACTTTC

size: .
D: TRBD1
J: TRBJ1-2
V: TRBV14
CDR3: CASRDPRTGNWGYTF
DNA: TGTGCCAGCAGGGACCCCCGGACAGGGAACTGGGGCTACACCTTC

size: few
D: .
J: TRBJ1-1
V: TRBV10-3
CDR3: CAISESGSPPGGAFF
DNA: TGTGCCATCAGTGAGTCTGGGAGCCCGCCGGGGGGAGCTTTCTTT

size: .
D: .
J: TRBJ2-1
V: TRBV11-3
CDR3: CASSSPPTVKEQFF
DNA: TGTGCCAGCAGCTCCCCGCCCACAGTTAAGGAGCAGTTCTTC

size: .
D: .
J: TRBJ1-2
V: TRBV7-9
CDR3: CASSLGGQVGEAF
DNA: TGCGCCAGCAGCCTAGGGGGGCAAGTCGGTGAAGCCTTC

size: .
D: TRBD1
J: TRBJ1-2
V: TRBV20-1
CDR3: CSASGQGGYGYTF
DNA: TGCAGTGCTAGCGGACAGGGAGGATATGGCTACACCTTC

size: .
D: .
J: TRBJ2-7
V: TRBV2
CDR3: CASSSWRGGYEQYF
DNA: TGTGCCAGCAGCTCCTGGCGGGGCGGATACGAGCAGTACTTC

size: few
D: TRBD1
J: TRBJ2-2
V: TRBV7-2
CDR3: CASSWGTGKTGELFF
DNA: TGTGCCAGCAGCTGGGGGACAGGGAAGACCGGGGAGCTGTTTTTT

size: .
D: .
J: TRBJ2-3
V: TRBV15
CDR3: CATSMASSQDTQYF
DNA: TGTGCCACCAGCATGGCCTCCAGCCAAGATACCCAGTATTTC

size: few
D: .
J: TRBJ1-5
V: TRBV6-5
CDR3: CASSYVQPQHF
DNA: TGTGCCAGCAGTTACGTGCAGCCCCAGCATTTT

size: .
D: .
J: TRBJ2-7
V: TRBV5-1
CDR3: CASSLEGSTRYEQYF
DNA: TGCGCCAGCAGCTTGGAGGGGAGTACGCGCTACGAGCAGTACTTC

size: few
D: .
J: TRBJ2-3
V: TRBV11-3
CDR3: CASSLELTTQYF
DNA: TGTGCCAGCAGCTTAGAGTTGACAACGCAGTATTTT

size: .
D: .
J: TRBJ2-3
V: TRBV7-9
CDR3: CASSPGAGADTDNF
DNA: TGTGCCAGCAGCCCAGGGGCAGGGGCCGATACAGATAATTTT

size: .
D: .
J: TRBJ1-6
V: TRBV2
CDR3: CASSESSGGYFSPLHF
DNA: TGTGCCAGCAGCGAATCTAGCGGCGGCTATTTTTCACCCCTCCACTTT

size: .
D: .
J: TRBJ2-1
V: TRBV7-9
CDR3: CASSLQRDGRIDEQFF
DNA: TGTGCCAGCAGCTTGCAAAGGGACGGGCGGATCGATGAGCAGTTCTTC

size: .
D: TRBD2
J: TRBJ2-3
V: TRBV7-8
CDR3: CASSSSGTWGAPQF
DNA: TGTGCCAGCAGTTCTAGCGGAACTTGGGGAGCGCCCCAGTTT

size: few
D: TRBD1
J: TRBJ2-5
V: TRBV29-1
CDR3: CSVARDRGELETQYF
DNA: TGCAGCGTTGCCCGGGACAGGGGGGAGTTAGAGACCCAGTACTTC

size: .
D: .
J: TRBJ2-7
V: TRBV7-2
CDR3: CASSKGHGQTNPYEQYF
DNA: TGCGCCAGCAGCAAAGGACATGGGCAGACGAATCCCTACGAGCAGTACTTC

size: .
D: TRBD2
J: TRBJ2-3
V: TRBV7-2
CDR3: CASSLETSGRGIVNEQYF
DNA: TGTGCCAGCAGCTTAGAGACTAGCGGGAGGGGTATAGTCAATGAGCAGTATTTT

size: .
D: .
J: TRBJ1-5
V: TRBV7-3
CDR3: CASSPRRDQTEAF
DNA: TGTGCCAGCAGCCCCCGGAGGGATCAGACTGAAGCTTTC

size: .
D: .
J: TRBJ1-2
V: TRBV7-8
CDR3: CVSSLTWGPDTQYF
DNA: TGTGTCAGCAGCTTAACGTGGGGTCCCGATACGCAGTATTTC

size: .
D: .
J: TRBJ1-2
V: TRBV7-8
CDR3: CASSSGGSHYTHTF
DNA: TGTGCCAGCAGCTCGGGAGGTAGTCACTATACCCACACCTTC

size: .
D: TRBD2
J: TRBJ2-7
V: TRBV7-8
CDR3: CASSLAGGHYTQYF
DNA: TGTGCCAGCAGTTTAGCGGGAGGTCACTACACGCAGTACTTC

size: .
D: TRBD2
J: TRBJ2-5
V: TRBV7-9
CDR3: CASSSQRSGGSDEETQYF
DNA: TGTGCCAGCAGCTCTCAAAGAAGCGGGGGGAGCGATGAGGAGACCCAGTACTTC

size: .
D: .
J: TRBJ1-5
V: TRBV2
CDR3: CASGDGGTDKQYLF
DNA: TGTGCCAGCGGGGACGGGGGCACCGATAAGCAGTATCTTTTT

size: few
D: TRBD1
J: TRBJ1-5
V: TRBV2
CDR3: CASSGLFDRDQPQHF
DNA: TGTGCCAGCAGTGGCCTGTTCGACAGGGATCAGCCCCAGCATTTT

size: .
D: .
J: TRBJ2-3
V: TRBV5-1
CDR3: CASSAVVDEATQYF
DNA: TGCGCCAGCAGCGCGGTGGTGGATGAAGCTACGCAGTATTTT

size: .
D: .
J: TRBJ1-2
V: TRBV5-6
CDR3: CASSLAWGADYGYTF
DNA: TGTGCCAGCAGCTTGGCGTGGGGCGCCGACTATGGCTACACCTTC

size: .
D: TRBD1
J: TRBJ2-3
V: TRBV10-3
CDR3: CATSGTGTDTQYF
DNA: TGTGCCACCAGTGGGACAGGCACAGATACGCAGTATTTT

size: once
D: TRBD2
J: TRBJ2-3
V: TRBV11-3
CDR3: CASSSSGTCTDTQYF
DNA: TGTGCCAGCAGTTCTAGCGGGACTTGCACAGATACGCAGTATTTT

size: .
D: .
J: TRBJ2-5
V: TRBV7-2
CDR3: CASSLGGERPTDTF
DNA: TGTGCCAGCAGCTTAGGCGGCGAGCGGCCTACAGATACGTTC